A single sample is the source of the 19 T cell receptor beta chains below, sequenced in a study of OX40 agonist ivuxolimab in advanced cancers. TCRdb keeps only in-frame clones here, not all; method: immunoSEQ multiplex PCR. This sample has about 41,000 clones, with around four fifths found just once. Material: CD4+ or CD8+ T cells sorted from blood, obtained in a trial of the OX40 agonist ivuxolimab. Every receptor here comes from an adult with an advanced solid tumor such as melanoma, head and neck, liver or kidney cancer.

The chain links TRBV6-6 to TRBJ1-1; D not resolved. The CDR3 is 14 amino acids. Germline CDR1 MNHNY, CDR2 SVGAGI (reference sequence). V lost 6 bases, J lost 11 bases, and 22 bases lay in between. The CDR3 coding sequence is TGTGCCAGCAGGACCCCGACGGTGAAAGTTGGGGCTTTCTTT. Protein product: CASRTPTVKVGAFF.

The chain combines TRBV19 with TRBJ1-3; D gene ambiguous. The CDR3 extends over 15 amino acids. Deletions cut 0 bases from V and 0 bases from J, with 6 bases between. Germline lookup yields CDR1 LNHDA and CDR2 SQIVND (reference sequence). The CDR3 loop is CASSIESSSGNTIYF. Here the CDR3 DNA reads TGTGCCAGTAGTATAGAGAGCAGCTCTGGAAACACCATATATTTT.

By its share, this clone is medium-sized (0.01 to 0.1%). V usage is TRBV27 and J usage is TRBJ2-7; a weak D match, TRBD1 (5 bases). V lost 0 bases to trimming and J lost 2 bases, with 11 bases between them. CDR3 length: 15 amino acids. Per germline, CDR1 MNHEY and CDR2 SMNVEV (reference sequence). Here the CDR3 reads CASSLSETVAYEQYF. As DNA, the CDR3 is TGTGCCAGCAGTTTATCGGAGACAGTCGCCTACGAGCAGTACTTC.

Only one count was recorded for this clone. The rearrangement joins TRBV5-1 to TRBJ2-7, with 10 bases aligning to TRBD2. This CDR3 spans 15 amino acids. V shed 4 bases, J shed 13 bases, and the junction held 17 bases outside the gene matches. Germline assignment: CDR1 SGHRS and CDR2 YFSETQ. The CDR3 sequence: CASSRTGTTGTSDYF. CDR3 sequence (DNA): TGCGCCAGCAGCAGAACCGGGACAACCGGGACTAGCGACTACTTC.

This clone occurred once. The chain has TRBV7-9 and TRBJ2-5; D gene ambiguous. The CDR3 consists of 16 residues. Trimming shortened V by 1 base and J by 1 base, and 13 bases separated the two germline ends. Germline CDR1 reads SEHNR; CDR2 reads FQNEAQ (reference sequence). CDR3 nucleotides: TGTGCCAGCAGCTTAGATGGTAGCATAACCCAAGAGACCCAGTACTTC. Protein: CASSLDGSITQETQYF.

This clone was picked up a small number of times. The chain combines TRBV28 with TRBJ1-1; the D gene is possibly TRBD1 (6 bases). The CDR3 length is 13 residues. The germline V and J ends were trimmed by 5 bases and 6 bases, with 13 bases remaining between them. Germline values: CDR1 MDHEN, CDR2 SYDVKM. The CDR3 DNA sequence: TGTGCCAGCAGTACCCGGACAGCCGCTGAAGCTTTCTTT. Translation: CASSTRTAAEAFF.

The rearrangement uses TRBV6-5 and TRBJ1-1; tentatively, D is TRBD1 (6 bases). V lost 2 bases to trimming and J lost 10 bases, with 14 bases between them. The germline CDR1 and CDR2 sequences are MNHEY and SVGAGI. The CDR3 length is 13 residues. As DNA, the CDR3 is TGTGCCAGCAGTTACGGGGGCGCAACCGGAGCTTTCTTT. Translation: CASSYGGATGAFF.

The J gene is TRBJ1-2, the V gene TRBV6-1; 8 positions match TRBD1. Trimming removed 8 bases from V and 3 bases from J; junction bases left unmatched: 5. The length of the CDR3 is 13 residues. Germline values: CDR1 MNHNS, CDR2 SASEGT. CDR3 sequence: CASGQGADYGYTF. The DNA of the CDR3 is TGTGCCAGCGGTCAGGGGGCTGACTATGGCTACACCTTC.

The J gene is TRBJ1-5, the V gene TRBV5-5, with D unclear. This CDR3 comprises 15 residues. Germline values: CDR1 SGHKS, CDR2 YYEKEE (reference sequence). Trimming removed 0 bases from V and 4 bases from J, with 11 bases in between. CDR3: CASSLGADGNQPQHF. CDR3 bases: TGTGCCAGCAGCTTGGGGGCGGACGGTAATCAGCCCCAGCATTTT.

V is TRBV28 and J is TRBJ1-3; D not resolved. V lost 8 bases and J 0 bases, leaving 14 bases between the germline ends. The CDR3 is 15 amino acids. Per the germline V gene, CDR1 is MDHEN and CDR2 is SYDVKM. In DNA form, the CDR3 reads TGTGCCAGCCAAACCCACGTCCTCTCTGGAAACACCATATATTTT. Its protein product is CASQTHVLSGNTIYF.

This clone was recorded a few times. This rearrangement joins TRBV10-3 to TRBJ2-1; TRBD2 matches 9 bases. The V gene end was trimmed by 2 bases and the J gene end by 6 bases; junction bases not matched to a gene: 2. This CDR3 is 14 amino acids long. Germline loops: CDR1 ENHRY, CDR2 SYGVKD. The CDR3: CAISETSGFNEQFF. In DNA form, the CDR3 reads TGTGCCATCAGTGAGACTAGCGGGTTCAATGAGCAGTTCTTC.

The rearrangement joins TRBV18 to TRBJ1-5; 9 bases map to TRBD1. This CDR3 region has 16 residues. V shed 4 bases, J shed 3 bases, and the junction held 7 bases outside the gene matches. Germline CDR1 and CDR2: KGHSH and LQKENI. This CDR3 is CASSLGTGPLNQPQHF. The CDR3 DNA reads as TGTGCCAGCTCACTTGGGACAGGGCCCCTCAATCAGCCCCAGCATTTT.

CDR3 sequence: CASSQDPGRREKLFF. The CDR3, as DNA: TGTGCCAGCAGCCAAGACCCGGGGCGCCGGGAAAAACTGTTTTTT. The rearrangement joins TRBV14 to TRBJ1-4; weak D call: TRBD1 (5 bases). Between the trimmed V and J ends, which lost 0 bases and 8 bases, there was a span of 13 bases. The germline V gene encodes CDR1 SGHDN and CDR2 FVKESK. The CDR3 is 15 amino acids.

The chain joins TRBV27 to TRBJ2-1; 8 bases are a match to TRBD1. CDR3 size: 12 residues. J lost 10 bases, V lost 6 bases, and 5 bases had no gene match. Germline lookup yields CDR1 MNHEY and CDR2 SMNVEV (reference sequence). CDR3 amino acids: CASRDRVGEQFF. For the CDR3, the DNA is TGTGCCAGCAGGGACAGGGTAGGAGAGCAGTTCTTC.

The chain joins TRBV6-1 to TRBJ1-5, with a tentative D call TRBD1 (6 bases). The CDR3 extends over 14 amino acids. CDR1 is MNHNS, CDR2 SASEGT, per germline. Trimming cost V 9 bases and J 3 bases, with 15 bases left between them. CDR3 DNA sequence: TGTGCCAGGACACCACAGGGTAACAATCAGCCCCAGCATTTT. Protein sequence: CARTPQGNNQPQHF.

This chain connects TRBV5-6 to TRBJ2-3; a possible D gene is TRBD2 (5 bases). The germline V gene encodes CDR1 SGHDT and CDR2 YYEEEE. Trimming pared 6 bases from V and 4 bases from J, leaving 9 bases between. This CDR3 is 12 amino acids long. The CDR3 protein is CASNEGPDTQYF. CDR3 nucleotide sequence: TGTGCCAGCAACGAGGGCCCAGATACGCAGTATTTT.

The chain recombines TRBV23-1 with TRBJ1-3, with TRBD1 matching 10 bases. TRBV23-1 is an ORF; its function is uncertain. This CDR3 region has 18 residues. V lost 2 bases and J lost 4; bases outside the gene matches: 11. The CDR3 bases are TGCGCCAGCAGTCAAGGAAGAGAGGACAGGGGGTACGGAAACACCATATATTTT. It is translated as CASSQGREDRGYGNTIYF.

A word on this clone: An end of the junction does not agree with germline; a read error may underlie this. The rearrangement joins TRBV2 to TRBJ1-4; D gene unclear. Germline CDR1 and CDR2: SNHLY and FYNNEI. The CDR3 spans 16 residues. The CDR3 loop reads CASREALVRANEKLFF. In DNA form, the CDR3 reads TGTGCCAGCAGAGAAGCGCTCGTGCGGGCTAATGAAAAACTGTTTTTT.

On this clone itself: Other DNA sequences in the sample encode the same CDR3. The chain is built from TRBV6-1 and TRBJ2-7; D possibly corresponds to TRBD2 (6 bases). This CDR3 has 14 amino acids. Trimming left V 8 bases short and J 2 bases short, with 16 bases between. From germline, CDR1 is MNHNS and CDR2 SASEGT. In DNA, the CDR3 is TGTGCCAGCCCGCGCCGGGAGTACCCCTACGAGCAGTACTTC. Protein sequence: CASPRREYPYEQYF.